The rows below give T cell receptor beta chains drawn from one sample of a study of CD8 T cells in Susac syndrome. TCRdb called the immunoSEQ multiplex PCR reads again in MiXCR, with one record for every CDR3 protein. This table has approximately 74,000 distinct CDR3 sequences, more than 85% appearing once. What was sequenced was CD4+ T cells from PBMCs. All receptors derive from a human donor with Susac syndrome. Each CDR3 is given with its conserved first and last residue. A D gene is named only where the DNA matches it firmly. Clone size is shown for a subset of rows, as once, few, many or a class of expanded clone.

d_gene: -
j_gene: TRBJ2-7
v_gene: TRBV28
abundance: -
CDR3nt: TGTGCCAGCAGTGTCAACTACGAGCAGTACTTC
CDR3aa: CASSVNYEQYF

d_gene: -
j_gene: TRBJ2-2
v_gene: TRBV6-2/TRBV6-3
abundance: -
CDR3nt: TGTGCCAGCAGCCAGCGCGTAGTGTACGGGGAGCTGTTTTTT
CDR3aa: CASSQRVVYGELFF

d_gene: -
j_gene: TRBJ2-7
v_gene: TRBV29-1
abundance: -
CDR3nt: TGCAGCGTTGTCGACTCCCGCCGGCCCGAGCAGTACTTC
CDR3aa: CSVVDSRRPEQYF

d_gene: -
j_gene: TRBJ2-3
v_gene: TRBV7-3
abundance: -
CDR3nt: TGTGCCAGCAGCTTACTACCTTCCCCGGGCGATACGCAGTATTTT
CDR3aa: CASSLLPSPGDTQYF

d_gene: TRBD1
j_gene: TRBJ2-7
v_gene: TRBV2
abundance: -
CDR3nt: TGTGCCAGCAGTCCGGGACAGAAGAGCTCCTACGAGCAGTACTTC
CDR3aa: CASSPGQKSSYEQYF

d_gene: -
j_gene: TRBJ2-3
v_gene: TRBV11-2
abundance: -
CDR3nt: TGTGCCAGCAGCTTAGAACCTATAAAAACGCAGTATTTT
CDR3aa: CASSLEPIKTQYF

d_gene: TRBD2
j_gene: TRBJ2-5
v_gene: TRBV20-1
abundance: -
CDR3nt: TGCAGTGCTAGAGATAGGGAGCGGGGGTTGGAGACCCAGTACTTC
CDR3aa: CSARDRERGLETQYF

d_gene: -
j_gene: TRBJ2-5
v_gene: TRBV2
abundance: -
CDR3nt: TGTGCCAGCACCGACCTGGGAGAGACCCAGTACTTC
CDR3aa: CASTDLGETQYF

d_gene: -
j_gene: TRBJ2-5
v_gene: TRBV7-8
abundance: -
CDR3nt: TGTGCCAGCAGCAAGAGGGGGAGGGCTAGCGCGGACCAAGAGACCCAGTACTTC
CDR3aa: CASSKRGRASADQETQYF

d_gene: -
j_gene: TRBJ1-2
v_gene: TRBV12-3/TRBV12-4
abundance: -
CDR3nt: TGTGCCAGCAGTTTTCAGGCCACTAACTATGGCTACACCTTC
CDR3aa: CASSFQATNYGYTF

d_gene: -
j_gene: TRBJ1-5
v_gene: TRBV4-1
abundance: -
CDR3nt: TGCGCCAGCTCCCTAGACAACTATAGCAATCAGCCCCAGCATTTT
CDR3aa: CASSLDNYSNQPQHF

d_gene: -
j_gene: TRBJ2-7
v_gene: TRBV28
abundance: -
CDR3nt: TGTGCCAGCAGTTCTTTTCAGGGATCCTACGAGCAGTACTTC
CDR3aa: CASSSFQGSYEQYF

d_gene: -
j_gene: TRBJ2-1
v_gene: TRBV4-2
abundance: -
CDR3nt: TGTGCCAGCAGCCCCCCGACGATGGACCACGGTCTAATGGATGAGCAGTTCTTC
CDR3aa: CASSPPTMDHGLMDEQFF

d_gene: TRBD1
j_gene: TRBJ2-5
v_gene: TRBV24-1
abundance: -
CDR3nt: TGTGCCACTGGACAGGGGGGGAGAGAGACCCAGTACTTC
CDR3aa: CATGQGGRETQYF

d_gene: -
j_gene: TRBJ1-2
v_gene: TRBV5-1
abundance: -
CDR3nt: TGCGCCAGCAGCTTGAGCGCAAGCTATGGCTACACCTTC
CDR3aa: CASSLSASYGYTF

d_gene: -
j_gene: TRBJ2-5
v_gene: TRBV15
abundance: -
CDR3nt: TGTGCCACCAGAGAAGGCAGGACAGCATCAGAGACCCAGTACTTC
CDR3aa: CATREGRTASETQYF

d_gene: -
j_gene: TRBJ2-5
v_gene: TRBV5-1
abundance: -
CDR3nt: TGCGCCAGCAGCCCCAGGGGGGGAGAGACCCAGTACTTC
CDR3aa: CASSPRGGETQYF

d_gene: -
j_gene: TRBJ2-3
v_gene: TRBV5-4
abundance: -
CDR3nt: TGTGCCAGCAGCTTGGGAGGCAGGGGAGGCACAGATACGCAGTATTTT
CDR3aa: CASSLGGRGGTDTQYF

d_gene: -
j_gene: TRBJ2-6
v_gene: TRBV7-8
abundance: -
CDR3nt: TGTGCCAGCAGCTTAAATATTCTAACTGGGGCCAACGTCCTGACTTTC
CDR3aa: CASSLNILTGANVLTF

d_gene: -
j_gene: TRBJ2-7
v_gene: TRBV28
abundance: -
CDR3nt: TGTCCCCGGGCAGCCCTTTCCTACGAGCAGTACTTC
CDR3aa: CPRAALSYEQYF

d_gene: -
j_gene: TRBJ1-4
v_gene: TRBV2
abundance: -
CDR3nt: TGTGCCAGCAAAGAGGGGGAGGGTGAAAAACTGTTTTTT
CDR3aa: CASKEGEGEKLFF

d_gene: -
j_gene: TRBJ2-1
v_gene: TRBV6-5
abundance: once
CDR3nt: TGTGCCAGCAGAGAGAGAAGTGAGCAGTTCTTC
CDR3aa: CASRERSEQFF

d_gene: -
j_gene: TRBJ1-5
v_gene: TRBV25-1
abundance: -
CDR3nt: TGTGCCAGCAGTCCCCTGGGGCTTAATCAGCCCCAGCATTTT
CDR3aa: CASSPLGLNQPQHF

d_gene: -
j_gene: TRBJ1-1
v_gene: TRBV7-2
abundance: -
CDR3nt: TGTGCCAGCAGCCCTCAGGGCAGGAACACTGAAGCTTTCTTT
CDR3aa: CASSPQGRNTEAFF

d_gene: TRBD1
j_gene: TRBJ2-3
v_gene: TRBV6-5
abundance: -
CDR3nt: TGTGCCAGCAGAACAGACAGGGGCACAGATACGCAGTATTTT
CDR3aa: CASRTDRGTDTQYF

d_gene: TRBD1
j_gene: TRBJ2-7
v_gene: TRBV2
abundance: -
CDR3nt: TGTGCCACCAAGGGGGGACAGGTCTCCTACGAGCAGTACTTC
CDR3aa: CATKGGQVSYEQYF

d_gene: -
j_gene: TRBJ1-2
v_gene: TRBV29-1
abundance: once
CDR3nt: TGCAGCGTTGAAGATCCAGGGATAGGGAATGGCTACACCTTC
CDR3aa: CSVEDPGIGNGYTF

d_gene: -
j_gene: TRBJ1-5
v_gene: TRBV12-3/TRBV12-4
abundance: -
CDR3nt: TGTGCCAGCAGACAGCAGGATATCGGCAATCAGCCCCAGCATTTT
CDR3aa: CASRQQDIGNQPQHF

d_gene: TRBD1
j_gene: TRBJ1-4
v_gene: TRBV6-2/TRBV6-3
abundance: -
CDR3nt: TGTGCCAGCAGCCCACCGGACAGGGTGGGAGAAAAACTGTTTTTT
CDR3aa: CASSPPDRVGEKLFF

d_gene: -
j_gene: TRBJ1-2
v_gene: TRBV6-5
abundance: -
CDR3nt: TGTGCCAGCAGACGAGGAGCTGGCTACACCTTC
CDR3aa: CASRRGAGYTF